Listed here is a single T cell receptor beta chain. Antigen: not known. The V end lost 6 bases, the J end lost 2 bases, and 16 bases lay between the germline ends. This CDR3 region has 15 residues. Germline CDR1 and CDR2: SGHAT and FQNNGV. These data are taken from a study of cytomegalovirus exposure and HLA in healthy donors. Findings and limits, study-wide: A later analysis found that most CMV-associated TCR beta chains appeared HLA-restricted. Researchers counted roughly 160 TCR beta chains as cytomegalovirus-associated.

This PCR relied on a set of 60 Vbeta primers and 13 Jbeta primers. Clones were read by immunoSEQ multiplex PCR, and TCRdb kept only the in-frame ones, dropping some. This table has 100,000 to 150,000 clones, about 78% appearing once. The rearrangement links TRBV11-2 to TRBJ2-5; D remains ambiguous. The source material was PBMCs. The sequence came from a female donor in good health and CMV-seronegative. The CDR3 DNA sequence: TGTGCCAGCAGGGCCATTTTTTTTGAACAAGAGACCCAGTACTTC. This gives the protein CASRAIFFEQETQYF.